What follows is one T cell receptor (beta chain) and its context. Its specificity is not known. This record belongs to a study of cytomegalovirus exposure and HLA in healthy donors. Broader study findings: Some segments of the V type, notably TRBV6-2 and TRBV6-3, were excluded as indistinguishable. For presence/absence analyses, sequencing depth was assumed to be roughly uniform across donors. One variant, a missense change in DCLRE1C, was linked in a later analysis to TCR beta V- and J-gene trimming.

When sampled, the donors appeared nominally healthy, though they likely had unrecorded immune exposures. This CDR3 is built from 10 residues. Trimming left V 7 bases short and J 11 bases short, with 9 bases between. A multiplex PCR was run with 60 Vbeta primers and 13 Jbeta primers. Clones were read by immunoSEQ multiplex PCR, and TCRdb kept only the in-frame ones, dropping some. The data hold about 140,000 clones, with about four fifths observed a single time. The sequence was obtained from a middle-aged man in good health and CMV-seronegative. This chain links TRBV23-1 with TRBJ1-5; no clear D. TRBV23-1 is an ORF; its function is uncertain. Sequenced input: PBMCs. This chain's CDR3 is CASTLSAQHF. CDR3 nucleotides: TGCGCCAGCACCCTATCGGCCCAGCATTTT.